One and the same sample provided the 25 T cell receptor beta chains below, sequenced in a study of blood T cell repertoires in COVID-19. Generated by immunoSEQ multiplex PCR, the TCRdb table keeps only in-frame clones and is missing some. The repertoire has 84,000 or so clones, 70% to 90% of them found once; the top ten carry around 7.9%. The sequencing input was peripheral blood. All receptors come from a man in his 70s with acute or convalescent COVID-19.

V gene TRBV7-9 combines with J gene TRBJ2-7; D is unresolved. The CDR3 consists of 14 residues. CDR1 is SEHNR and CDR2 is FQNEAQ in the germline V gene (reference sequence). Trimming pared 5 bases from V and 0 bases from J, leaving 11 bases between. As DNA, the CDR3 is TGTGCCAGCAGCAGGGATCCTAGCTCCTACGAGCAGTACTTC. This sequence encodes CASSRDPSSYEQYF.

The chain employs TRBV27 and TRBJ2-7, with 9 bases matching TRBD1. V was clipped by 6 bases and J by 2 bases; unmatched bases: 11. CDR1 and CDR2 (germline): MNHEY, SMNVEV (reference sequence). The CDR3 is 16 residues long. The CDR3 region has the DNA TGTGCCAGCAGGATCCTCGGACAGGGGCGGACCTACGAGCAGTACTTC. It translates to CASRILGQGRTYEQYF.

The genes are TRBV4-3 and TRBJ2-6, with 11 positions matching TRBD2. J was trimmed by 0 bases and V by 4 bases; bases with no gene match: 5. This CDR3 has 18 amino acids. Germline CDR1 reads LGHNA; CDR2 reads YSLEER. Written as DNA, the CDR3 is TGCGCCAGCAGCCCTTTAGCGGGGGGGAGCTCTGGGGCCAACGTCCTGACTTTC. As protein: CASSPLAGGSSGANVLTF.

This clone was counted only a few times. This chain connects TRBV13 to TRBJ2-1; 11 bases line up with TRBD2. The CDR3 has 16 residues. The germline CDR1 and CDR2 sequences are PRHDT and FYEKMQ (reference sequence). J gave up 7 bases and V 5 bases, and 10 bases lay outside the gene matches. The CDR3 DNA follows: TGTGCCAGCAGCCCACTTAGCGGGGGGGCGGGGAATGAGCAGTTCTTC. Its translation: CASSPLSGGAGNEQFF.

CDR3 sequence reads: CASSPPGGNNEQFF. The CDR3 DNA reads TGTGCCAGCTCACCACCAGGAGGGAACAATGAGCAGTTCTTC. The gene calls are TRBV18 and TRBJ2-1, with D possibly matching TRBD2 (6 bases). CDR1 and CDR2 from the germline V gene are KGHSH and LQKENI. Trimming removed 0 bases from V and 5 bases from J, with 8 bases in between. The CDR3 totals 14 residues.

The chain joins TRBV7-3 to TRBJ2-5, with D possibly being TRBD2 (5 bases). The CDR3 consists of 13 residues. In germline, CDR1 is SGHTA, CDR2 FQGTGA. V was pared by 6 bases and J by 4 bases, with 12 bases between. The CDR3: CASRKTAGETQYF. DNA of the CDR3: TGTGCCAGCAGAAAAACTGCGGGAGAGACCCAGTACTTC.

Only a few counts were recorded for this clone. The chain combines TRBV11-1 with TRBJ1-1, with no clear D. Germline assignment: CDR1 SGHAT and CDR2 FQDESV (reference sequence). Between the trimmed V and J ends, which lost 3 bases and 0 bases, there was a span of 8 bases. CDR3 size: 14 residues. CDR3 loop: CASSFATLNTEAFF. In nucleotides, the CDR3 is TGTGCCAGCAGCTTTGCCACTTTGAACACTGAAGCTTTCTTT.

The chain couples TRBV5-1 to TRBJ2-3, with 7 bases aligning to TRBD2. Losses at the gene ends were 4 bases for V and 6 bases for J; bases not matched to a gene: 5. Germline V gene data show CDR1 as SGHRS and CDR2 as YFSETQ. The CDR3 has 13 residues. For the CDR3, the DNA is TGCGCCAGCAGCGGGGAGGGGTTGGATACGCAGTATTTT. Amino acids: CASSGEGLDTQYF.

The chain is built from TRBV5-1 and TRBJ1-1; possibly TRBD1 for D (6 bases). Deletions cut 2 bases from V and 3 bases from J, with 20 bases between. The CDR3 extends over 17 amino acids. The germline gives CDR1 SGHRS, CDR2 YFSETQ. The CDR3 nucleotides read TGCGCCAGCAGCTTAGATCATACGGGCGGGGGGCACACTGAAGCTTTCTTT. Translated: CASSLDHTGGGHTEAFF.

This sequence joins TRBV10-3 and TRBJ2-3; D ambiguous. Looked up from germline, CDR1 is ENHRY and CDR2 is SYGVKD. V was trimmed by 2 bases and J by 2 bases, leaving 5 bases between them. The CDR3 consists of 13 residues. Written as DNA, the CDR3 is TGTGCCATCAGTGAGGCAGTCACAGATACGCAGTATTTT. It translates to CAISEAVTDTQYF.

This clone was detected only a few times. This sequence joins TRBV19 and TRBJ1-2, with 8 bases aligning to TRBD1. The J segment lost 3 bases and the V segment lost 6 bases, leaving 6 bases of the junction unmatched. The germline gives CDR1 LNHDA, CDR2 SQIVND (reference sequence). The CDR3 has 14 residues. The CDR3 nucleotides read TGTGCCAGTAGCAGGGGGCGCCTTGACTATGGCTACACCTTC. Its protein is CASSRGRLDYGYTF.

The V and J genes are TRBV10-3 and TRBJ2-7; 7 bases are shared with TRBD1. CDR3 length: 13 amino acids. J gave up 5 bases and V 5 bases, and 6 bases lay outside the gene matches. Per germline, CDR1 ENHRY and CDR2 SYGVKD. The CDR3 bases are TGTGCCATCAGTTCCCGAGGACAGGACGAGCAGTACTTC. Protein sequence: CAISSRGQDEQYF.

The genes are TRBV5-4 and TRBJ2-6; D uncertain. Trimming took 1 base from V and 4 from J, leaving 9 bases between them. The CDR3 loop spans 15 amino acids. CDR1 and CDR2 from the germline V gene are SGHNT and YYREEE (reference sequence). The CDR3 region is CASSLPGFGANVLTF. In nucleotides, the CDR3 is TGTGCCAGCAGCTTGCCCGGGTTCGGGGCCAACGTCCTGACTTTC.

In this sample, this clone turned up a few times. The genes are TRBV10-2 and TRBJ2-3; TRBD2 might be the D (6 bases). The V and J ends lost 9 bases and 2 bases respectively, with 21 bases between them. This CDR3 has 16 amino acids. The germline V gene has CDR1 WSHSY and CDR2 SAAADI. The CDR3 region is CARSEGWAGTTDTQYF. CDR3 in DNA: TGCGCCAGAAGCGAGGGCTGGGCGGGAACCACAGATACGCAGTATTTT.

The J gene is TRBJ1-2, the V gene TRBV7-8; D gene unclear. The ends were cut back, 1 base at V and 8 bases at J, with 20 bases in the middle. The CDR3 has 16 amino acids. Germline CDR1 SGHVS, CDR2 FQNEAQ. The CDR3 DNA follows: TGTGCCAGCAGCTTAGGGAGGAGCCAATTGCCGTGGGGCTACACCTTC. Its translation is CASSLGRSQLPWGYTF.

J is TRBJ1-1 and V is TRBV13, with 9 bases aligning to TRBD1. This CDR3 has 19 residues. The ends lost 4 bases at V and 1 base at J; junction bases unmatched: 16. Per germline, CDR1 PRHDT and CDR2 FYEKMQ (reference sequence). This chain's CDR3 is CASSSNTGGGVGENTEAFF. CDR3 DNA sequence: TGTGCCAGCAGCTCCAACACAGGGGGCGGAGTGGGGGAGAACACTGAAGCTTTCTTT.

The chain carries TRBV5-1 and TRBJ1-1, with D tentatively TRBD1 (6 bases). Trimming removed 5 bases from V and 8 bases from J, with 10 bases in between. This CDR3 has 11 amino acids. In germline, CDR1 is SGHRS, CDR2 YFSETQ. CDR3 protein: CASSQDREAFF. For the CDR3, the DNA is TGCGCCAGCAGTCAGGACAGAGAAGCTTTCTTT.

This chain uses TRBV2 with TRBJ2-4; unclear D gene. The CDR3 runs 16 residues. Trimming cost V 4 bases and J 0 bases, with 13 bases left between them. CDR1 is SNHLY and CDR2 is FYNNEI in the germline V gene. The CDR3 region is CASSVAETLAKNIQYF. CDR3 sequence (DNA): TGTGCCAGCAGTGTCGCGGAAACCTTAGCCAAAAACATTCAGTACTTC. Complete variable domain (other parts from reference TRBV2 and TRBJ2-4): EPEVTQTPSHQVTQMGQEVILRCVPISNHLYFYWYRQILGQKVEFLVSFYNNEISEKSEIFDDQFSVERPDGSNFTLKIRSTKLEDSAMYFCASSVAETLAKNIQYFGAGTRLSVL.

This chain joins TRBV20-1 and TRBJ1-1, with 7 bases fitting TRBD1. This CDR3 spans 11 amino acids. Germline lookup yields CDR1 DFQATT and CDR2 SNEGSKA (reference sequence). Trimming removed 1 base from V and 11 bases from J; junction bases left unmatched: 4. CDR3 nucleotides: TGCAGTGCTAGAGGACAGGGAGGCGCTTTCTTT. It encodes CSARGQGGAFF.

CDR3: CASSRRLTDTQYF. As DNA, the CDR3 is TGTGCCAGTAGTCGGAGGTTGACAGATACGCAGTATTTT. The rearrangement links TRBV19 to TRBJ2-3, with D possibly matching TRBD2 (5 bases). This CDR3 region has 13 residues. The V end was cut by 5 bases, the J end by 3 bases, with 9 bases between. Germline CDR1 LNHDA, CDR2 SQIVND (reference sequence).

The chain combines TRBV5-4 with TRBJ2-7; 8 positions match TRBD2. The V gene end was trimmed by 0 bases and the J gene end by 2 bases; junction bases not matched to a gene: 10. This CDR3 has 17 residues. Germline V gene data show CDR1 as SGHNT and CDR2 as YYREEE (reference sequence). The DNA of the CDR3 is TGTGCCAGCAGCTTGGGGCCCCCCAGCGGGGGAGCCTACGAGCAGTACTTC. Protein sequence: CASSLGPPSGGAYEQYF.

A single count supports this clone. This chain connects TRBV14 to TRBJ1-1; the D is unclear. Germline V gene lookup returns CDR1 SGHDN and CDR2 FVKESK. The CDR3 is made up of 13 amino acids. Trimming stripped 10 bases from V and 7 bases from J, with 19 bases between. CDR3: CAITIGGGSEAFF. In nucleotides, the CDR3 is TGTGCCATCACTATAGGAGGAGGGAGTGAAGCTTTCTTT. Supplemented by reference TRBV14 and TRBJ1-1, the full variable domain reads EAGVTQFPSHSVIEKGQTVTLRCDPISGHDNLYWYRRVMGKEIKFLLHFVKESKQDESGMPNNRFLAERTGGTYSTLKVQPAELEDSGVYFCAITIGGGSEAFFGQGTRLTVV.

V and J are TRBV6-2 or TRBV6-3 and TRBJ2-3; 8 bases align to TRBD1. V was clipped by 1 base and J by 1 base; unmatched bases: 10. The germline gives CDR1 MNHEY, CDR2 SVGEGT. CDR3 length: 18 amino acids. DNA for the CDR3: TGTGCCAGCAGTTACTTCGACCCAGGGGGCTGGGGCACAGATACGCAGTATTTT. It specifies CASSYFDPGGWGTDTQYF.

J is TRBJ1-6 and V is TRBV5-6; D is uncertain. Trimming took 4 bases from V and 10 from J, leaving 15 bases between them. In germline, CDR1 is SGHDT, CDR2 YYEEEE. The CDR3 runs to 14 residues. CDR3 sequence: CASSPRRDQSPLHF. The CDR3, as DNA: TGTGCCAGCAGCCCCCGGCGGGATCAATCACCCCTCCACTTT.

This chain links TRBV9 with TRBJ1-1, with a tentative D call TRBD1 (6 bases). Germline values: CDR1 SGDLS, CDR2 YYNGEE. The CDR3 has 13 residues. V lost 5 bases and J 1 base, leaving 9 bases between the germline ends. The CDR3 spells CASRGHSNTEAFF. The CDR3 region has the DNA TGTGCCAGCAGGGGACATTCGAACACTGAAGCTTTCTTT.